Listed here are 14 T cell receptor beta chains from one sample, sequenced in a study of vaccination effects on CD4 cells after COVID-19. Prior to sequencing, the ViraFEST assay stimulated PBMC with viral peptide pools, which expanded the antigen-specific CD4+ T cells. Subsequent to a culture period of nine to ten days, CD4+ T cells were isolated. The participants, recipients of two vaccine doses, got either BNT162b2 or mRNA-1273. Their specific antigens are unknown. TCRdb's copy holds only in-frame clones and misses some; the assay was immunoSEQ multiplex PCR. Of about 80,000 clones in the sample, under 80% were seen once. Sequencing used CD4+ T cells from PBMCs cultured with HCoV-OC43 spike peptides, obtained after COVID-19 vaccination. As to subset: HCoV-OC43 spike overlapping peptide pool stimulation. Source of these receptors: a human donor who received a COVID-19 vaccine.

The chain combines TRBV5-4 with TRBJ2-2, with D possibly TRBD1 on 6 matching bases. The CDR3 sequence is 16 residues long. Per germline, CDR1 SGHNT and CDR2 YYREEE (reference sequence). V was pared by 1 base and J by 5 bases, with 15 bases between. The CDR3 nucleotides are TGTGCCAGCAGCTTGAAGTTGGGGACACTTACCGGGGAGCTGTTTTTT. Amino acid sequence: CASSLKLGTLTGELFF.

J is TRBJ1-2 and V is TRBV18; TRBD1 matches 7 bases. CDR1 and CDR2 from the germline V gene are KGHSH and LQKENI. The CDR3 loop spans 13 amino acids. J lost 3 bases, V lost 4 bases, and 2 bases had no gene match. The CDR3 DNA sequence: TGTGCCAGCTCACTGGGGACAGACTATGGCTACACCTTC. Residues: CASSLGTDYGYTF. Full variable domain (remainder filled in from reference TRBV18 and TRBJ1-2): NAGVMQNPRHLVRRRGQEARLRCSPMKGHSHVYWYRQLPEEGLKFMVYLQKENIIDESGMPKERFSAEFPKEGPSILRIQQVVRGDSAAYFCASSLGTDYGYTFGSGTRLTVV.

The CDR3 DNA follows: TGCGCCAGCAGCCCTGGGACCGTCATGAACACTGAAGCTTTCTTT. It specifies CASSPGTVMNTEAFF. This chain links TRBV5-1 with TRBJ1-1, with a weak D call TRBD1 (5 bases). The CDR3 spans 15 residues. V lost 4 bases and J 0 bases, leaving 13 bases between the germline ends. Germline assignment: CDR1 SGHRS and CDR2 YFSETQ.

This clone appeared a single time. The rearrangement links TRBV2 to TRBJ2-5; tentative D call: TRBD1 (6 bases). This CDR3 spans 14 amino acids. Looked up from germline, CDR1 is SNHLY and CDR2 is FYNNEI. V shed 4 bases and J shed 5 bases, with 14 bases lying between them. CDR3 protein: CASSVYRVGETQYF. For the CDR3, the DNA is TGTGCCAGCAGTGTCTACAGGGTGGGGGAGACCCAGTACTTC.

The V gene is TRBV6-5, the J gene TRBJ1-5, with 10 bases matching TRBD1. From germline, CDR1 is MNHEY and CDR2 SVGAGI. Losses at the gene ends were 6 bases for V and 6 bases for J; bases not matched to a gene: 5. CDR3 size: 14 residues. This CDR3 is CASSRDRGFQPQHF. As DNA, the CDR3 is TGTGCCAGCAGCAGGGACAGGGGATTTCAGCCCCAGCATTTT.

The chain links TRBV2 to TRBJ1-2; the D gene is possibly TRBD1 (5 bases). Germline V gene sequence: CDR1 SNHLY, CDR2 FYNNEI. There are 13 residues in the CDR3. The germline V and J ends were trimmed by 7 bases and 4 bases, with 13 bases remaining between them. CDR3 nucleotide sequence: TGTGCCAGCATCAGGGAGGTGAGCTATGGCTACACCTTC. Its translation is CASIREVSYGYTF.

The chain links TRBV19 to TRBJ1-6, with 8 bases aligning to TRBD1. This CDR3 contains 16 residues. Germline-derived CDR1 and CDR2 are LNHDA and SQIVND (reference sequence). Trimming at V came to 5 bases and at J to 9 bases, leaving 12 bases not matched to a gene. This chain's CDR3 is CASSVRKGTGSSPLHF. The CDR3 DNA is TGTGCCAGTAGTGTCCGAAAAGGGACAGGTAGTTCACCCCTCCACTTT.

In this sample, this clone turned up once. This chain links TRBV5-1 with TRBJ2-3, with unresolved D. Germline V CDR1 and CDR2: SGHRS, YFSETQ. The CDR3 totals 14 residues. The ends were cut back, 0 bases at V and 1 base at J, with 6 bases in the middle. CDR3 region: CASSLDSGTDTQYF. DNA of the CDR3: TGCGCCAGCAGCTTGGACTCAGGCACAGATACGCAGTATTTT.

CDR3 nucleotides: TGCAGCGTTGAATGGCATCCTGGGGTCTATGGCTACACCTTC. Translation: CSVEWHPGVYGYTF. V and J are TRBV29-1 and TRBJ1-2; D unclear. Deletions cut 2 bases from V and 4 bases from J, with 14 bases between. This CDR3 comprises 14 residues. From germline, CDR1 is SQVTM and CDR2 ANQGSEA.

V usage is TRBV24-1 and J usage is TRBJ2-1; D might be TRBD1 or TRBD2, each matching 7 bases. Germline CDR1 reads KGHDR; CDR2 reads SFDVKD. With 5 bases removed from V and 6 bases from J, the gap between germline ends came to 22 bases. CDR3 length equals 17 residues. The CDR3 sequence is CATSVGGGQLPLNEQFF. Written as DNA, the CDR3 is TGTGCCACCAGTGTTGGGGGGGGACAGCTTCCCCTCAATGAGCAGTTCTTC.

The V and J genes are TRBV19 and TRBJ2-2; perhaps TRBD2 as D (6 bases). V lost 8 bases, J lost 4 bases, and 14 bases lay in between. The CDR3 length is 14 residues. The germline V gene has CDR1 LNHDA and CDR2 SQIVND (reference sequence). CDR3 amino acids: CASRSVGGTGELFF. CDR3 nucleotide sequence: TGTGCCAGTCGGTCTGTGGGGGGCACCGGGGAGCTGTTTTTT.

This clone was seen just once. The chain joins TRBV5-1 to TRBJ2-3, with TRBD1 matching 7 bases. The CDR3 spans 15 residues. CDR1 is SGHRS, CDR2 YFSETQ, per germline. V trimming: 3 bases; J trimming: 3 bases; junction bases outside the gene matches: 7. CDR3 in amino acids: CASSYRGSGTDTQYF. In DNA form, the CDR3 reads TGCGCCAGCAGCTACAGGGGTTCTGGGACAGATACGCAGTATTTT.

This clone was detected a few times. The genes are TRBV24-1 and TRBJ1-3; D call uncertain. The V end was cut by 7 bases, the J end by 3 bases, with 6 bases between. Germline assignment: CDR1 KGHDR and CDR2 SFDVKD. This CDR3 is built from 12 residues. This CDR3 is CATSPFGNTIYF. CDR3 bases: TGTGCCACCAGCCCTTTTGGAAACACCATATATTTT.

The rearrangement uses TRBV27 and TRBJ2-7, with no clear D. Trimming pared 5 bases from V and 5 bases from J, leaving 13 bases between. Germline lookup yields CDR1 MNHEY and CDR2 SMNVEV (reference sequence). The CDR3 is made up of 13 amino acids. The CDR3 DNA is TGTGCCAGCAGTCTCGGGTCTCCCCACGAGCAGTACGTC. Protein: CASSLGSPHEQYV.